The next 30 T cell receptor beta chains were all read from a single sample in a study of shared clonotypes between healthy human individuals. The protocol was immunoSEQ multiplex PCR, while the TCRdb copy is restricted to in-frame clones and leaves out a portion. The profile shows just over 2,000,000 clones, 95% of them singletons. Sequenced sample: naive CD4+ T cells sorted from blood. Subset meaning: CD45RA+ positively selected. These receptors came from a man between 18 and 29 years old in good health.

The rearrangement joins TRBV5-4 to TRBJ2-7; 9 nucleotides agree with TRBD1. The CDR3 is 13 residues long. V lost 4 bases, J lost 3 bases, and 2 bases stayed unmatched. Germline CDR1 reads SGHNT; CDR2 reads YYREEE (reference sequence). This CDR3 is CASSRDRVYEQYF. The CDR3 nucleotides read TGTGCCAGCAGCCGGGACAGGGTCTACGAGCAGTACTTC.

The chain has TRBV18 and TRBJ2-7, with D uncertain. Germline CDR1 KGHSH, CDR2 LQKENI. V shed 3 bases and J shed 3 bases, with 18 bases lying between them. The CDR3 extends over 16 amino acids. CDR3 nucleotide sequence: TGTGCCAGCTCACCCGGCGCAGACGGTTTCCGCTACGAGCAGTACTTC. Translation gives CASSPGADGFRYEQYF.

The CDR3 loop is CATSRGRGQETQYF. In DNA form, the CDR3 reads TGTGCCACCAGCAGAGGAAGGGGCCAAGAGACCCAGTACTTC. This sequence joins TRBV15 and TRBJ2-5; a possible D gene is TRBD1 (5 bases). Germline values: CDR1 LNHNV, CDR2 YYDKDF (reference sequence). The length of the CDR3 is 14 residues. The V gene lost 1 base and the J gene lost 1 base, with 7 bases spanning the gap.

The CDR3 DNA reads TGCGCCAGCAGCTGGAAGGGGTCCCAAGAGACCCAGTACTTC. Its protein is CASSWKGSQETQYF. This chain links TRBV5-1 with TRBJ2-5; perhaps TRBD1 as D (5 bases). Germline lookup yields CDR1 SGHRS and CDR2 YFSETQ. Trimming cost V 3 bases and J 1 base, with 10 bases left between them. The CDR3 is 14 residues long.

This chain uses TRBV5-4 with TRBJ2-5; 8 bases match TRBD2. From germline, CDR1 is SGHNT and CDR2 YYREEE (reference sequence). The trim removed 1 base at V and 1 base at J, leaving 9 bases unmatched. The CDR3 sequence is 17 residues long. The CDR3 nucleotides read TGTGCCAGCAGCTTGAAACGGAGCGGGGGCCTCCAAGAGACCCAGTACTTC. This codes for CASSLKRSGGLQETQYF.

In this sample, this clone turned up once. The chain employs TRBV7-9 and TRBJ1-2; no definite D call. V lost 7 bases to trimming and J lost 6 bases, with 15 bases between them. Germline V gene lookup returns CDR1 SEHNR and CDR2 FQNEAQ (reference sequence). The CDR3 is 13 amino acids. The CDR3 bases are TGTGCCAGCAACCAAGATACTGGGGATGGCTACACCTTC. Encoded protein: CASNQDTGDGYTF.

The chain links TRBV9 to TRBJ1-3, with D tentatively TRBD1 (5 bases). The CDR3 has 16 amino acids. With 3 bases removed from V and 1 base from J, the gap between germline ends came to 14 bases. CDR1 is SGDLS and CDR2 is YYNGEE in the germline V gene. This chain's CDR3 is CASSDPVGGSGNTIYF. CDR3 nucleotide sequence: TGTGCCAGCAGCGACCCAGTGGGGGGGTCTGGAAACACCATATATTTT.

The rearrangement uses TRBV5-1 and TRBJ2-7; D remains unclear. Deletions cut 0 bases from V and 2 bases from J, with 12 bases between. Germline V gives CDR1 SGHRS, CDR2 YFSETQ. The CDR3 is 15 amino acids. The DNA for the CDR3 is TGCGCCAGCAGCTTGGTTTCAGGCGATACCTACGAGCAGTACTTC. Its protein product is CASSLVSGDTYEQYF.

The V gene is TRBV28, the J gene TRBJ1-2; D not resolved. CDR3 length: 15 amino acids. V shed 3 bases and J shed 4 bases, with 15 bases lying between them. Germline V lookup: CDR1 MDHEN, CDR2 SYDVKM. This chain's CDR3 is CASSLEFGRSYGYTF. The CDR3 DNA sequence: TGTGCCAGCAGTTTGGAGTTCGGCCGAAGCTATGGCTACACCTTC.

V gene TRBV5-1 combines with J gene TRBJ1-4; tentative D call: TRBD1 (5 bases). The CDR3 has 14 residues. V lost 5 bases and J 5 bases, leaving 13 bases between the germline ends. Germline V lookup: CDR1 SGHRS, CDR2 YFSETQ. CDR3: CASRATGFNEKLFF. DNA of the CDR3: TGCGCCAGCAGAGCTACAGGATTCAATGAAAAACTGTTTTTT.

This rearrangement joins TRBV10-3 to TRBJ2-5; 10 bases are a match to TRBD2. Germline assignment: CDR1 ENHRY and CDR2 SYGVKD. The CDR3 sequence is 14 residues long. With V trimmed by 5 bases and J by 4 bases, 4 bases remained unmatched. CDR3 in amino acids: CAISQLAGRETQYF. In nucleotides, the CDR3 is TGTGCCATCAGTCAACTAGCGGGACGAGAGACCCAGTACTTC.

This chain joins TRBV7-2 and TRBJ2-3; no clear D gene. The CDR3 has 14 residues. The V end lost 2 bases, the J end lost 2 bases, and 8 bases lay between the germline ends. The germline CDR1 and CDR2 sequences are SGHTA and FQGNSA. DNA for the CDR3: TGTGCCAGCAGCTTAAGTTGGTTCACAGATACGCAGTATTTT. Protein product: CASSLSWFTDTQYF.

The chain couples TRBV6-6 to TRBJ2-7, with TRBD1 matching over 10 bases. Trimming cost V 6 bases and J 5 bases; bases outside gene matches: 10. There are 15 residues in the CDR3. Germline CDR1 is MNHNY and CDR2 is SVGAGI (reference sequence). The CDR3 sequence: CASSDGGQGSHEQYF. The CDR3 DNA is TGTGCCAGCAGCGATGGGGGACAGGGGAGCCACGAGCAGTACTTC.

A note on this clone: This CDR3 is also generated by other DNA sequences in the sample. The chain combines TRBV9 with TRBJ2-5; no firm D call. This CDR3 spans 14 amino acids. Trimming took off 0 bases at V and 2 bases at J, with 8 bases between the two ends. Per the germline V gene, CDR1 is SGDLS and CDR2 is YYNGEE. Written as DNA, the CDR3 is TGTGCCAGCAGCGTAGGCGGCGATCAAGAGACCCAGTACTTC. Its translation is CASSVGGDQETQYF.

The chain is built from TRBV10-3 and TRBJ2-3; the match to TRBD2 covers 12 bases. Per the germline V gene, CDR1 is ENHRY and CDR2 is SYGVKD. The trim removed 3 bases at V and 6 bases at J, leaving 7 bases unmatched. The CDR3 length is 16 residues. CDR3 coding DNA: TGTGCCATCAGTGATTGGCTAGCGGGAGGGTTCGATACGCAGTATTTT. Protein sequence: CAISDWLAGGFDTQYF.

V is TRBV6-6 and J is TRBJ1-5; D may be TRBD1 (5 bases). CDR1 is MNHNY and CDR2 is SVGAGI in the germline V gene (reference sequence). The ends were cut back, 2 bases at V and 3 bases at J, with 11 bases in the middle. This CDR3 comprises 15 residues. The CDR3 nucleotides read TGTGCCAGCAGTTACCTGGGGCGTGACAATCAGCCCCAGCATTTT. It translates to CASSYLGRDNQPQHF.

The chain employs TRBV7-2 and TRBJ1-4; no definite D call. This CDR3 is 16 amino acids long. The ends were cut back, 5 bases at V and 4 bases at J, with 17 bases in the middle. Germline CDR1 is SGHTA and CDR2 is FQGNSA. This CDR3 is CASSNRNIMNNEKLFF. In DNA form, the CDR3 reads TGTGCCAGCAGCAACCGAAATATAATGAATAATGAAAAACTGTTTTTT.

Points on this clone: Its ends do not fully match the called genes, so a read error is possible. The genes are TRBV7-7 and TRBJ2-7; perhaps TRBD2 as D (6 bases). Germline CDR1 is SSHAT and CDR2 is FNYEAQ (reference sequence). This CDR3 has 13 residues. CDR3 in amino acids: CASSAGLPYEQYF. The CDR3 nucleotides read TGTGCTAGCAGCGCAGGACTACCCTACGAGCAGTACTTC.

The V and J genes are TRBV7-6 and TRBJ1-5; D unresolved. The CDR3 spans 14 residues. The V end lost 5 bases, the J end lost 3 bases, and 11 bases lay between the germline ends. CDR1 and CDR2 (germline): SGHVS, FNYEAQ. The chain's CDR3 is CASSLFENNQPQHF. The CDR3 nucleotides are TGTGCCAGCAGCCTCTTCGAAAACAATCAGCCCCAGCATTTT.

This chain uses TRBV28 with TRBJ1-2; 10 bases match TRBD1. Germline V gene lookup returns CDR1 MDHEN and CDR2 SYDVKM. With V trimmed by 8 bases and J by 8 bases, 14 bases remained unmatched. This CDR3 has 15 amino acids. The CDR3 sequence is CASRQGAVAGMGYTF. CDR3 in DNA: TGTGCCAGCCGACAGGGGGCAGTCGCGGGGATGGGCTACACCTTC.

This chain joins TRBV29-1 and TRBJ2-2, with D perhaps TRBD1 or TRBD2 (6 bases each). The ends were cut back, 3 bases at V and 3 bases at J, with 23 bases in the middle. The CDR3 has 18 residues. Germline-derived CDR1 and CDR2 are SQVTM and ANQGSEA. CDR3 region: CSVDLFGGQGYYTGELFF. Written as DNA, the CDR3 is TGCAGCGTTGATCTGTTCGGGGGCCAGGGGTATTACACCGGGGAGCTGTTTTTT.

The chain links TRBV4-2 to TRBJ1-4; D remains ambiguous. CDR1 and CDR2 from the germline V gene are LGHNA and YNFKEQ. CDR3 length: 15 residues. V was pared by 2 bases and J by 3 bases, with 10 bases between. The CDR3 bases are TGTGCCAGCAGCCAAACGGCCAGGTCTAATGAAAAACTGTTTTTT. Translation gives CASSQTARSNEKLFF.

This chain connects TRBV7-9 to TRBJ2-6; 8 bases are a match to TRBD2. V trimming: 1 base; J trimming: 0 bases; junction bases outside the gene matches: 5. The CDR3 has 18 amino acids. Germline CDR1 reads SEHNR; CDR2 reads FQNEAQ (reference sequence). The CDR3 DNA reads TGTGCCAGCAGCTTAGAGAAGCGGGGGTCCTCTGGGGCCAACGTCCTGACTTTC. This codes for CASSLEKRGSSGANVLTF.

This chain connects TRBV7-2 to TRBJ1-6, with D tentatively TRBD1 (5 bases). Germline-derived CDR1 and CDR2 are SGHTA and FQGNSA. The CDR3 loop spans 16 amino acids. The germline V and J ends were trimmed by 1 base and 0 bases, with 7 bases remaining between them. CDR3 in DNA: TGTGCCAGCAGCTTAGGGGGGAGCTCCTATAATTCACCCCTCCACTTT. Amino acid sequence: CASSLGGSSYNSPLHF.

This clone appeared a single time. One end of the junction varies from germline; a read error may be responsible. The CDR3 nucleotides are TGTGCTAGCAGCTTAGGAATAGGGAGAGACACAGATACGCAGTATTTT. Amino acids: CASSLGIGRDTDTQYF. The J gene is TRBJ2-3, the V gene TRBV7-7, with D perhaps matching TRBD2 (5 bases). This CDR3 spans 16 amino acids. Germline V gene sequence: CDR1 SSHAT, CDR2 FNYEAQ (reference sequence).

The chain joins TRBV10-2 to TRBJ2-7; TRBD1 is a possible D gene (6 bases). The CDR3 contains 13 residues. Trimming cost V 7 bases and J 6 bases, with 16 bases left between them. From germline, CDR1 is WSHSY and CDR2 SAAADI. The CDR3 region is CASTGAERGEQYF. The CDR3 DNA reads as TGCGCCAGCACAGGGGCGGAAAGAGGCGAGCAGTACTTC.

V usage is TRBV6-5 and J usage is TRBJ2-3, with D unclear. Trimming shortened V by 1 base and J by 2 bases, and 7 bases separated the two germline ends. From germline, CDR1 is MNHEY and CDR2 SVGAGI. This CDR3 is built from 14 residues. This CDR3 is CASSYWRSTDTQYF. The CDR3 DNA sequence: TGTGCCAGCAGTTACTGGCGGTCCACAGATACGCAGTATTTT.

The chain uses TRBV20-1 and TRBJ2-1; D is ambiguous. The germline V gene has CDR1 DFQATT and CDR2 SNEGSKA (reference sequence). V was cut by 4 bases and J by 6 bases, with 4 bases left in between. This CDR3 comprises 10 residues. CDR3 bases: TGCAGTGCTACTGCCAATGAGCAGTTCTTC. Protein: CSATANEQFF.

The chain recombines TRBV6-6 with TRBJ1-5; D might be TRBD1 (6 bases). The germline V gene encodes CDR1 MNHNY and CDR2 SVGAGI (reference sequence). V dropped 7 bases and J dropped 6 bases, with 19 bases sitting between them. CDR3 size: 15 residues. The CDR3 bases are TGTGCCAGCAACATATATTTGGAGGGGGGTCAGCCCCAGCATTTT. Protein product: CASNIYLEGGQPQHF.

The V and J genes are TRBV11-3 and TRBJ1-1; D is ambiguous. V lost 2 bases to trimming and J lost 0 bases, with 10 bases between them. The CDR3 has 15 residues. Germline V gives CDR1 SGHNT, CDR2 YENEEA. In nucleotides, the CDR3 is TGTGCCAGCAGCTTATCAACAGCAATGAACACTGAAGCTTTCTTT. Protein product: CASSLSTAMNTEAFF. The variable domain in full, completed from reference TRBV11-3 and TRBJ1-1, reads EAGVVQSPRYKIIEKKQPVAFWCNPISGHNTLYWYLQNLGQGPELLIRYENEEAVDDSQLPKDRFSAERLKGVDSTLKIQPAELGDSAVYLCASSLSTAMNTEAFFGQGTRLTVV.